The entry below describes one T cell receptor (beta chain). Its antigen is unidentified. Reanalyzing the 5' RACE reads, TCRdb keeps one entry per CDR3 protein, without DNA. With about 540,000 distinct CDR3 sequences in the sample, the ten largest clones hold about 3.6%. This record comes from a study of T cells expressing NK-cell markers. Study background: Sorted CD3+CD56-NKG2C+, CD3+CD56+NKG2C- and CD3+CD56+NKG2C+ T cells were the source of the TCR beta repertoires. General study findings and limits: Dominant NKG2C+ clonotypes in a handful of donors made up about 1.0-7.0% of CD8+ T cells.

This CDR3 is built from 15 residues. CDR1 and CDR2 from the germline V gene are SGHRS and YFSETQ. The rearrangement joins TRBV5-1 to TRBJ2-1; TCRdb names TRBD1, which stays unverified in the absence of DNA. The sequence was obtained from a man between 18 and 29 years old in good health. Source material: blood T cells: a sorted CD56 or NKG2C T cell subset, CD4+ or CD8+ T cells, or bulk PBMC T cells (not recorded which). CDR3 in amino acids: CASSPGQGIWNEQFF.